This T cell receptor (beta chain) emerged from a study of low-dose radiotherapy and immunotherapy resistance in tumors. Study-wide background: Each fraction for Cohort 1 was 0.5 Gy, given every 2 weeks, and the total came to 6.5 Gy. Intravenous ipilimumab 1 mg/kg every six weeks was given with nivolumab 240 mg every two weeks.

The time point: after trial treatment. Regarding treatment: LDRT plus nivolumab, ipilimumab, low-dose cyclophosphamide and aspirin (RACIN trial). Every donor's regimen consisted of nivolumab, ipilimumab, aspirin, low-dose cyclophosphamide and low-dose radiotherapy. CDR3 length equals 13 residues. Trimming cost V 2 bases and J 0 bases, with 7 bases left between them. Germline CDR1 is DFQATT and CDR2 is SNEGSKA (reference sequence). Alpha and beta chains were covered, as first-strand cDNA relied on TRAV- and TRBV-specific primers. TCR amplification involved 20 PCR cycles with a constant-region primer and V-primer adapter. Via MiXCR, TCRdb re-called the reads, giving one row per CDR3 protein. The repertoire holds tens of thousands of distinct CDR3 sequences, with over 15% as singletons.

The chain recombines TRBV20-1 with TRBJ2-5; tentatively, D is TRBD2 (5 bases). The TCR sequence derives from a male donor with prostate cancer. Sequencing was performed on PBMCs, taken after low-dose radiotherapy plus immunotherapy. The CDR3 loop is CSARSGNQETQYF. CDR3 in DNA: TGCAGTGCTAGATCCGGGAACCAAGAGACCCAGTACTTC.